Sequencing of this T cell receptor beta chain was carried out in a study of cytotoxic CD8 clonotypes in ibrutinib-treated CLL. Study in general: An average of roughly 270,000 productive templates and 80,000 to 100,000 productive rearrangements was obtained per sample.

The repertoire was sequenced with immunoSEQ multiplex PCR; TCRdb's copy has only in-frame clones and lacks some. The table includes over 65,000 clones, about two thirds detected once. About this clone: Antigen unknown.

Whole-study findings and limits: Rare overall, public clonotypes shrank or held steady under therapy. Clonality was higher at ibrutinib response and returned toward baseline at progression.

The CDR3 spans 15 residues. Germline V gene sequence: CDR1 MNHEY, CDR2 SMNVEV (reference sequence). With 5 bases clipped from V and 6 bases from J, the junction kept 6 bases outside the gene matches. The material sequenced was PBMCs, taken after 12 months of ibrutinib treatment. This receptor was identified in a human donor with chronic lymphocytic leukemia. V gene TRBV27 combines with J gene TRBJ2-1; 11 nucleotides line up with TRBD1. The CDR3 loop reads CASSIRDRGVNEQFF. CDR3 nucleotides: TGTGCCAGCAGTATCCGGGACAGGGGGGTCAATGAGCAGTTCTTC.